This TCR beta chain derives from a study of T cell responses to AZD1222 COVID-19 vaccine. The protocol was immunoSEQ multiplex PCR, while the TCRdb copy is restricted to in-frame clones and leaves out a portion. This repertoire shows roughly 180,000 clones, approximately 87% found once; its top ten account for under 3.5%. Trimming removed 6 bases from V and 0 bases from J, with 9 bases in between. The CDR3 extends over 13 amino acids. From germline, CDR1 is SGHRS and CDR2 YFSETQ. This TCR derives from an adult in good health. The input for sequencing was peripheral blood, taken on day 0 of MenACWY control vaccination. The chain is built from TRBV5-1 and TRBJ1-1, with no clear D. This CDR3 reads CASMLAVNTEAFF. The CDR3 nucleotides read TGCGCCAGCATGTTAGCCGTGAACACTGAAGCTTTCTTT.